This passage covers 21 T cell receptor beta chains from one sample sequenced in a study of cytomegalovirus exposure and HLA in healthy donors. With 60 Vbeta and 13 Jbeta primers, the PCR was carried out. The assay was immunoSEQ multiplex PCR, and TCRdb's table has in-frame clones only and misses some. The sample records just over 150,000 clones, approximately 86% being singletons. Sequencing was performed on PBMCs. Receptor source: a woman between 18 and 29 years old in good health and CMV-seronegative.

The CDR3 DNA follows: TGTGCCACCTCGGGACTCGAAAGCTACAATGAGCAGTTCTTC. Protein sequence: CATSGLESYNEQFF. The V and J genes are TRBV19 and TRBJ2-1, with D perhaps TRBD2 (6 bases). V was pared by 10 bases and J by 3 bases, with 16 bases between. This CDR3 region has 14 residues. The V gene's germline CDR1 is LNHDA and CDR2 SQIVND (reference sequence).

This chain connects TRBV21-1 to TRBJ2-7; the DNA was not compared with TRBD2, the D call given in the table. TRBV21-1 is classified as a pseudogene. This CDR3 is 18 amino acids long. As DNA, the CDR3 is TGTGCCAGCAGCAGACTAGGACTAGCGGGAGGCCGATCCTACGAGCAGTACTTC. This sequence encodes CASSRLGLAGGRSYEQYF.

V and J are TRBV28 and TRBJ1-5; 7 bases fit TRBD1. Germline V CDR1 and CDR2: MDHEN, SYDVKM. CDR3 size: 16 residues. V lost 6 bases to trimming and J lost 1 base; unmatched junction nucleotides: 9. The CDR3 loop reads CASSRSQGESNQPQHF. CDR3 in DNA: TGTGCCAGCAGCCGATCTCAGGGGGAGAGCAATCAGCCCCAGCATTTT. The full variable domain, with the rest looked up from reference TRBV28 and TRBJ1-5, is DVKVTQSSRYLVKRTGEKVFLECVQDMDHENMFWYRQDPGLGLRLIYFSYDVKMKEKGDIPEGYSVSREKKERFSLILESASTNQTSMYLCASSRSQGESNQPQHFGDGTRLSIL.

The genes are TRBV5-4 and TRBJ2-7; D gene uncertain. V was shortened by 3 bases and J by 5 bases, with 9 bases between the two germline ends. Looked up from germline, CDR1 is SGHNT and CDR2 is YYREEE (reference sequence). The CDR3 sequence is 12 residues long. This CDR3 reads CASSSIRDEQYF. In DNA, the CDR3 is TGTGCCAGCAGCTCCATTCGGGACGAGCAGTACTTC.

The rearrangement links TRBV7-9 to TRBJ1-1; D remains unclear. Per the germline V gene, CDR1 is SEHNR and CDR2 is FQNEAQ (reference sequence). This CDR3 is built from 12 residues. Trimming removed 2 bases at V and 8 bases at J, with 9 bases between. Here the CDR3 DNA reads TGTGCCAGCAGCTTAAGTGGAGGGGAAGCTTTCTTT. It specifies CASSLSGGEAFF. Variable domain in full (rest from reference TRBV7-9 and TRBJ1-1): DTGVSQNPRHKITKRGQNVTFRCDPISEHNRLYWYRQTLGQGPEFLTYFQNEAQLEKSRLLSDRFSAERPKGSFSTLEIQRTEQGDSAMYLCASSLSGGEAFFGQGTRLTVV.

This chain uses TRBV28 with TRBJ1-1; D might be TRBD1 (6 bases). V lost 7 bases and J lost 1, with 16 bases in between. Germline assignment: CDR1 MDHEN and CDR2 SYDVKM. The CDR3 is 15 amino acids. The chain's CDR3 is CASIGPQGWNTEAFF. In DNA form, the CDR3 reads TGTGCCAGCATAGGCCCTCAGGGGTGGAACACTGAAGCTTTCTTT.

V usage is TRBV29-1 and J usage is TRBJ2-7; 12 bases map to TRBD1. There are 13 residues in the CDR3. V shed 6 bases, J shed 6 bases, and the junction held 6 bases outside the gene matches. Germline V lookup: CDR1 SQVTM, CDR2 ANQGSEA. The CDR3: CSVAGTGGFEQYF. The CDR3 DNA is TGCAGCGTAGCCGGGACAGGGGGCTTCGAGCAGTACTTC.

V gene TRBV9 combines with J gene TRBJ2-4; D is unresolved. Germline V gene data show CDR1 as SGDLS and CDR2 as YYNGEE. This CDR3 comprises 16 residues. The V gene lost 1 base and the J gene lost 3 bases, with 14 bases spanning the gap. CDR3 protein: CASSVPHSGFKNIQYF. The CDR3, as DNA: TGTGCCAGCAGCGTACCCCATTCGGGTTTCAAAAACATTCAGTACTTC.

The chain joins TRBV7-2 to TRBJ2-7; TRBD2 matches at 7 bases. J was trimmed by 6 bases and V by 1 base; bases with no gene match: 6. CDR1 is SGHTA, CDR2 FQGNSA, per germline. The CDR3 is made up of 14 amino acids. The CDR3 bases are TGTGCCAGCAGCTTAGTTAGCCCGGGGGGCGAGCAGTACTTC. Its translation: CASSLVSPGGEQYF.

The J gene is TRBJ2-1, the V gene TRBV6-4; D remains ambiguous. From germline, CDR1 is MRHNA and CDR2 SNTAGT. The CDR3 length is 15 residues. V was cut by 6 bases and J by 7 bases, with 19 bases left in between. The chain's CDR3 is CASSTGTSQVNEQFF. CDR3 sequence (DNA): TGTGCCAGCAGCACCGGAACGAGTCAGGTTAATGAGCAGTTCTTC.

V gene TRBV6-5 combines with J gene TRBJ1-2, with a weak D call TRBD1 (5 bases). CDR1 is MNHEY and CDR2 is SVGAGI in the germline V gene. Deletions cut 4 bases from V and 3 bases from J, with 12 bases between. This CDR3 contains 14 residues. CDR3 nucleotides: TGTGCCAGCAGTTCGTTTGACAGATACTATGGCTACACCTTC. Its translation is CASSSFDRYYGYTF.

The J gene is TRBJ1-3, the V gene TRBV19, with D unresolved. CDR1 is LNHDA, CDR2 SQIVND, per germline (reference sequence). CDR3 length: 15 amino acids. Trimming pared 5 bases from V and 0 bases from J, leaving 11 bases between. The CDR3 loop is CASSRTPSSGNTIYF. The CDR3 DNA is TGTGCCAGTAGTCGTACACCCTCCTCTGGAAACACCATATATTTT. Looking up the rest from reference TRBV19 and TRBJ1-3 gives the full variable domain: DGGITQSPKYLFRKEGQNVTLSCEQNLNHDAMYWYRQDPGQGLRLIYYSQIVNDFQKGDIAEGYSVSREKKESFPLTVTSAQKNPTAFYLCASSRTPSSGNTIYFGEGSWLTVV.

The chain recombines TRBV10-3 with TRBJ2-5, with D hard to call. V was pared by 4 bases and J by 0 bases, with 15 bases between. The CDR3 spans 16 residues. The germline CDR1 and CDR2 sequences are ENHRY and SYGVKD. The CDR3 reads CAISAFERDYQETQYF. DNA of the CDR3: TGTGCCATCAGTGCCTTCGAGAGAGACTACCAAGAGACCCAGTACTTC.

The chain couples TRBV19 to TRBJ1-1; D possibly corresponds to TRBD1 (5 bases). Germline values: CDR1 LNHDA, CDR2 SQIVND (reference sequence). The CDR3 runs 15 residues. Trimming removed 3 bases from V and 6 bases from J, with 17 bases in between. CDR3 in amino acids: CASSIEWGGSAEAFF. The CDR3, as DNA: TGTGCCAGTAGTATTGAATGGGGGGGGAGCGCTGAAGCTTTCTTT.

Only a few counts were recorded for this clone. The chain couples TRBV6-6 to TRBJ1-1; D remains ambiguous. Trimming cost V 11 bases and J 8 bases, with 18 bases left between them. The CDR3 runs 12 residues. The germline V gene has CDR1 MNHNY and CDR2 SVGAGI (reference sequence). The CDR3 DNA follows: TGTGCCTCGAGTAGAGTGGGAGTAGAAGCTTTCTTT. Protein: CASSRVGVEAFF.

The J gene is TRBJ1-5, the V gene TRBV2, with a weak D call TRBD1 (5 bases). Trimming removed 7 bases at V and 5 bases at J, with 15 bases between. The CDR3 sequence is 14 residues long. CDR1 and CDR2 (germline): SNHLY, FYNNEI. DNA of the CDR3: TGTGCCAGCACAGAGCAGGGAGGAGATCAGCCCCAGCATTTT. It encodes CASTEQGGDQPQHF.

The V gene is TRBV6-5, the J gene TRBJ2-5; a weak D match, TRBD1 (5 bases). This CDR3 has 15 amino acids. Germline CDR1 MNHEY, CDR2 SVGAGI. Trimming took off 1 base at V and 5 bases at J, with 14 bases between the two ends. The CDR3 region is CASSYFIGHKETQYF. The CDR3 region has the DNA TGTGCCAGCAGTTACTTTATAGGACACAAGGAGACCCAGTACTTC.

This clone was seen once. CDR3 sequence: CASSMIQGGSYNEQFF. DNA for the CDR3: TGTGCCAGCAGTATGATACAGGGAGGGTCCTACAATGAGCAGTTCTTC. The chain has TRBV27 and TRBJ2-1, with TRBD2 as a possible D gene (7 bases). Looked up from germline, CDR1 is MNHEY and CDR2 is SMNVEV (reference sequence). The CDR3 totals 16 residues. The germline V and J ends were trimmed by 5 bases and 1 base, with 15 bases remaining between them.

The chain combines TRBV7-8 with TRBJ1-5; D remains ambiguous. The germline gives CDR1 SGHVS, CDR2 FQNEAQ. This CDR3 has 15 residues. Trimming took 1 base from V and 2 from J, leaving 9 bases between them. The CDR3 here is CASSLGIGGNQPQHF. The CDR3 DNA reads TGTGCCAGCAGCTTAGGTATCGGGGGCAATCAGCCCCAGCATTTT.

V is TRBV11-2 and J is TRBJ1-1; D is undetermined. The germline V gene has CDR1 SGHAT and CDR2 FQNNGV. Trimming cost V 5 bases and J 6 bases, with 10 bases left between them. This CDR3 comprises 12 residues. CDR3 nucleotide sequence: TGTGCCAGCAGCCAAGGACTCCCTGAAGCTTTCTTT. Residues: CASSQGLPEAFF.

The chain carries TRBV29-1 and TRBJ2-3; maybe TRBD2 (6 bases). This CDR3 comprises 12 residues. The germline CDR1 and CDR2 sequences are SQVTM and ANQGSEA. DNA for the CDR3: TGCAGTTTGGGGGGTAACACAGATACGCAGTATTTT. Amino acid sequence: CSLGGNTDTQYF.